Shown below are 13 T cell receptor beta chains from a single sample sequenced in a study of T cells in localized non-small cell lung cancer. Produced via immunoSEQ multiplex PCR; TCRdb's table is partial and in-frame only. The sample lists about 14,000 clones, roughly 27% occurring once. The sample in question was lung tumor tissue, obtained before any cancer treatment. The receptor set was obtained from a female donor older than 55 with stage I lung adenocarcinoma.

This clone was seen a handful of times. The V and J genes are TRBV9 and TRBJ2-7; D could derive from TRBD1 or TRBD2 (5 bases each). Germline V gene data show CDR1 as SGDLS and CDR2 as YYNGEE. V was shortened by 0 bases and J by 6 bases, with 10 bases between the two germline ends. The CDR3 has 13 amino acids. The CDR3 region has the DNA TGTGCCAGCAGCGTAGGCTGGGGGTCCGAGCAGTACTTC. Translating it yields CASSVGWGSEQYF. Variable domain in full (rest from reference TRBV9 and TRBJ2-7): DSGVTQTPKHLITATGQRVTLRCSPRSGDLSVYWYQQSLDQGLQFLIQYYNGEERAKGNILERFSAQQFPDLHSELNLSSLELGDSALYFCASSVGWGSEQYFGPGTRLTVT.

The CDR3 DNA reads TGTGCCAGCAACGGCGGAGGTTACAATGAGCAGTTCTTC. This gives the protein CASNGGGYNEQFF. The rearrangement joins TRBV9 to TRBJ2-1; maybe TRBD2 (5 bases). Trimming took 6 bases from V and 4 from J, leaving 11 bases between them. Germline V CDR1 and CDR2: SGDLS, YYNGEE. This CDR3 is built from 13 residues.

This clone came up many times. This chain uses TRBV7-1 with TRBJ2-5; D perhaps matches TRBD1 (6 bases). TRBV7-1 is an ORF; its function is uncertain. Trimming shortened V by 5 bases and J by 1 base, and 11 bases separated the two germline ends. The CDR3 is made up of 14 amino acids. The DNA of the CDR3 is TGTGCCAGCAGCCCCACAGGGCTCCAAGAGACCCAGTACTTC. It translates to CASSPTGLQETQYF.

There are a few counts of this clone. This rearrangement joins TRBV9 to TRBJ1-1, with 10 bases lining up with TRBD1. The V and J ends lost 0 bases and 4 bases, in that order; junction bases with no gene match: 3. Germline-derived CDR1 and CDR2 are SGDLS and YYNGEE. The CDR3 has 15 amino acids. CDR3 nucleotides: TGTGCCAGCAGCGTAGGGGACAGGGGAGGCACTGAAGCTTTCTTT. Its translation is CASSVGDRGGTEAFF.

There are many counts of this clone. This chain joins TRBV1 and TRBJ2-7; the table's D gene call, TRBD2, was not cross checked with the DNA. TRBV1 is a pseudogene locus. The CDR3 has 16 residues. CDR3 sequence: CASSQGSSGELYEQYF. The CDR3 bases are TGCGCCAGCAGCCAAGGGTCGTCGGGAGAACTCTACGAGCAGTACTTC.

This clone was picked up a small number of times. The chain employs TRBV9 and TRBJ2-3, with a tentative D call TRBD2 (6 bases). V lost 5 bases and J lost 11, with 24 bases in between. Germline V CDR1 and CDR2: SGDLS, YYNGEE. This CDR3 is 15 amino acids long. In DNA, the CDR3 is TGTGCCAGCAGTGATAATCGTCCGGGACTGGGAAGGCAGTATTTT. It translates to CASSDNRPGLGRQYF. Supplemented by reference TRBV9 and TRBJ2-3, the full variable domain reads DSGVTQTPKHLITATGQRVTLRCSPRSGDLSVYWYQQSLDQGLQFLIQYYNGEERAKGNILERFSAQQFPDLHSELNLSSLELGDSALYFCASSDNRPGLGRQYFGPGTRLTVL.

CDR3 in DNA: TGTGCCTGGAGTGTAATCCCCACAGGGACGCAGTTCTTC. Its protein product is CAWSVIPTGTQFF. The rearrangement joins TRBV30 to TRBJ2-1; a weak D match, TRBD1 (6 bases). This CDR3 is built from 13 residues. V shed 0 bases and J shed 12 bases, with 15 bases lying between them. Germline CDR1 and CDR2: GTSNPN and SVGIG (reference sequence).

This clone was picked up a small number of times. The chain uses TRBV11-3 and TRBJ2-3; D is unresolved. The CDR3 is 15 residues long. Trimming stripped 5 bases from V and 1 base from J, with 13 bases between. The germline V gene has CDR1 SGHNT and CDR2 YENEEA. The CDR3 DNA reads TGTGCCAGCAGCATCCAGGTGGTAGGCACAGATACGCAGTATTTT. This gives the protein CASSIQVVGTDTQYF.

This rearrangement joins TRBV19 to TRBJ1-5, with a weak D call TRBD1 (6 bases). CDR3 length: 15 amino acids. In germline, CDR1 is LNHDA, CDR2 SQIVND (reference sequence). V was trimmed by 6 bases and J by 2 bases, leaving 14 bases between them. Written as DNA, the CDR3 is TGTGCCAGTAGGTACAGGGTAATCGGCAATCAGCCCCAGCATTTT. Residues: CASRYRVIGNQPQHF.

This clone appeared many times. V gene TRBV11-3 combines with J gene TRBJ2-4; 10 bases are shared with TRBD2. This CDR3 contains 16 residues. The V gene's germline CDR1 is SGHNT and CDR2 YENEEA. V lost 5 bases and J lost 3; bases outside the gene matches: 7. As DNA, the CDR3 is TGTGCCAGCAGCCGTTCAGCGGGAGGGGGCAAAAACATTCAGTACTTC. It is translated as CASSRSAGGGKNIQYF. Drawing the rest from reference TRBV11-3 and TRBJ2-4, the complete variable domain is EAGVVQSPRYKIIEKKQPVAFWCNPISGHNTLYWYLQNLGQGPELLIRYENEEAVDDSQLPKDRFSAERLKGVDSTLKIQPAELGDSAVYLCASSRSAGGGKNIQYFGAGTRLSVL.

This clone was detected only once. The chain has TRBV5-1 and TRBJ2-3, with D possibly TRBD2 on 6 matching bases. The length of the CDR3 is 14 residues. Between the trimmed V and J ends, which lost 5 bases and 2 bases, there was a span of 12 bases. Looked up from germline, CDR1 is SGHRS and CDR2 is YFSETQ. CDR3 amino acids: CASRVGGATDTQYF. The CDR3 nucleotides read TGCGCCAGCAGGGTGGGGGGAGCCACAGATACGCAGTATTTT.

The gene calls are TRBV30 and TRBJ1-2; 8 bases line up with TRBD1. The J segment lost 4 bases and the V segment lost 0 bases, leaving 4 bases of the junction unmatched. In germline, CDR1 is GTSNPN, CDR2 SVGIG (reference sequence). The CDR3 consists of 14 residues. The CDR3 sequence: CAWSVRGTGYGYTF. CDR3 DNA sequence: TGTGCCTGGAGTGTACGCGGGACAGGCTATGGCTACACCTTC.

By share, this clone ranks as medium-sized (0.01 to 0.1%). The chain has TRBV11-3 and TRBJ2-2; TRBD2 might be the D (6 bases). Germline loops: CDR1 SGHNT, CDR2 YENEEA. The CDR3 sequence is 14 residues long. Trimming shortened V by 6 bases and J by 3 bases, and 11 bases separated the two germline ends. The CDR3 sequence is CASRRREDTGELFF. The CDR3 DNA sequence: TGTGCCAGCAGAAGGAGGGAGGACACCGGGGAGCTGTTTTTT.